This is a list of T cell receptor beta chains from one sample in a study of T cell responses to AZD1222 COVID-19 vaccine. Sequencing used immunoSEQ multiplex PCR; TCRdb keeps in-frame clones, though not all of them. The sample yields roughly 170,000 clones, approximately 90% seen once. The sequences come from peripheral blood, collected on day 0 of AZD1222 vaccination. The receptors derive from an adult in good health. The CDR3 runs from the conserved cysteine through the conserved F or W. A D gene is named only where the DNA matches it firmly.

j_call: TRBJ1-3
d_call: -
v_call: TRBV9
cdr3_nt: TGTGCCAGCAGCGTATCTTCGGGAAACACCATATATTTT
cdr3_aa: CASSVSSGNTIYF

j_call: TRBJ1-6
d_call: -
v_call: TRBV28
cdr3_nt: TGTGCCAGCAGTTTATTGGGGCGGGATTCACCCCTCCACTTT
cdr3_aa: CASSLLGRDSPLHF

j_call: TRBJ1-4
d_call: -
v_call: TRBV5-1
cdr3_nt: TGCGCCAGCAGCACGTCGACAGTAGGGGCAACTAATGAAAAACTGTTTTTT
cdr3_aa: CASSTSTVGATNEKLFF

j_call: TRBJ2-7
d_call: TRBD2
v_call: TRBV7-2
cdr3_nt: TGTGCCAGCAGCCCAAATGGGGGAGGGGACTACGAGCAGTACTTC
cdr3_aa: CASSPNGGGDYEQYF

j_call: TRBJ2-5
d_call: TRBD1
v_call: TRBV5-8
cdr3_nt: TGTGCCAGCAGCCTTACCCCCCCCGGGACAGGGAAAGAGACCCAGTACTTC
cdr3_aa: CASSLTPPGTGKETQYF

j_call: TRBJ2-1
d_call: TRBD1
v_call: TRBV15
cdr3_nt: TGTGCCACCAGCAGAGAGAGGACAGGGGAGTCGAGCGGTTTATTTTACAATGAGCAGTTCTTC
cdr3_aa: CATSRERTGESSGLFYNEQFF

j_call: TRBJ1-4
d_call: -
v_call: TRBV4-3
cdr3_nt: TGCGCCAGCAGCCAAGACATCGGAGCACTTGGGGCAACTAATGAAAAACTGTTTTTT
cdr3_aa: CASSQDIGALGATNEKLFF

j_call: TRBJ2-3
d_call: TRBD2
v_call: TRBV9
cdr3_nt: TGTGCCAGCAGCTTTAGAGCGGGGGAGGGCACAGATACGCAGTATTTT
cdr3_aa: CASSFRAGEGTDTQYF

j_call: TRBJ1-2
d_call: -
v_call: TRBV20-1
cdr3_nt: TGCAGTGCTAGTGACTCTAACTATGGCTACACCTTC
cdr3_aa: CSASDSNYGYTF

j_call: TRBJ1-6
d_call: -
v_call: TRBV10-3
cdr3_nt: TGTGCCATCAGTGAACTGCCTGCGGACCACTCCTATAATTCACCCCTCCACTTT
cdr3_aa: CAISELPADHSYNSPLHF

j_call: TRBJ1-3
d_call: -
v_call: TRBV6-5
cdr3_nt: TGTGCCAGCAGGGTTCAGGCGGCTACTGGAAACACCATATATTTT
cdr3_aa: CASRVQAATGNTIYF